A selection of T cell receptor beta chains follows, all from one sample in a study of control samples from healthy donors and cancer patients. The repertoire was sequenced with immunoSEQ multiplex PCR; TCRdb's copy has only in-frame clones and lacks some. The data hold 98,000 or so clones, with 70% to 85% observed a single time. Sequencing was carried out using blood. The receptors derive from a young man in good health. Both conserved end residues are part of each CDR3. Fields, in order: D gene, J gene, V gene, clone size, CDR3 DNA, CDR3 protein. A D gene is named only where the DNA matches it firmly. Not every row has a clone size; where given, it reads once, few, many or a size class.

>.|TRBJ1-5|TRBV7-2|.
TGTGCCAGCAGCTTCGGTAGCAATCAGCCCCAGCATTTT
CASSFGSNQPQHF
>.|TRBJ1-1|TRBV29-1|once
TGCAGCATCTTAAGGGCGGTTGAAGCTTTCTTT
CSILRAVEAFF
>.|TRBJ2-7|TRBV5-5|many
TGTGCCAGCAGCTTGGGCGGCTCTCAAGGCTACGAGCAGTACTTC
CASSLGGSQGYEQYF
>.|TRBJ2-1|TRBV19|.
TGTGCCAGTAGCCAATTGGGGGGGGCGATGGCTGAGCAGTTCTTC
CASSQLGGAMAEQFF
>.|TRBJ2-3|TRBV5-6|.
TGTGCCAGCAGCTTTTGGGTACGGCTTAACACAGATACGCAGTATTTT
CASSFWVRLNTDTQYF
>.|TRBJ2-2|TRBV5-6|.
TGTGCCAGCAGCTTGGCGGGACCCTTCACCGGGGAGCTGTTTTTT
CASSLAGPFTGELFF
>TRBD1|TRBJ1-2|TRBV28|.
TGTGCCAGCAGGGTTGGTGGGACAGGGGGCCTCTATGGCTACACCTTC
CASRVGGTGGLYGYTF
>TRBD1|TRBJ2-3|TRBV7-7|.
TGTGCCAGCAGTTTAGGGGGCGCCGCAGATACGCAGTATTTT
CASSLGGAADTQYF
>.|TRBJ1-6|TRBV6-5|.
TGTGCCAGCAGAAAGAAAGGAGGAAATTCACCCCTCCACTTT
CASRKKGGNSPLHF
>TRBD1|TRBJ2-4|TRBV5-1|once
TGCGCCAGCAGCTTAACAGGGGACAAAAACATTCAGTACTTC
CASSLTGDKNIQYF
>.|TRBJ1-5|TRBV5-1|.
TGCGCCAGCAGCTTGGGGGACTTTGGCAATCAGCCCCAGCATTTT
CASSLGDFGNQPQHF
>.|TRBJ1-1|TRBV10-3|once
TGTGCCATCAGTGAGTCGGATAGGGGCACTGAAGCTTTCTTT
CAISESDRGTEAFF
>TRBD1|TRBJ2-1|TRBV7-9|.
TGTGCCAGCAGCTTATCTGCAGGGGGTAAGGATGAGCAGTTCTTC
CASSLSAGGKDEQFF
>TRBD2|TRBJ2-7|TRBV6-2/TRBV6-3|.
TGTGCCAGCAGTTACGGAGCGGGGGCGAGCTACGAGCAGTACTTC
CASSYGAGASYEQYF
>.|TRBJ1-5|TRBV19|.
TGTGCCAGTAGTATTAGGGGAGACAACCAGGCTCAGCCCCAGCATTTT
CASSIRGDNQAQPQHF
>.|TRBJ2-5|TRBV10-3|.
TGTGCCAGCAGGGGGGGCAATGGATCTACTCTAAGTGTGACCCAGTACTTC
CASRGGNGSTLSVTQYF
>.|TRBJ2-1|TRBV6-4|.
TGTGCCAGCAGTGAGGGATCCTACAATGAGCAGTTCTTC
CASSEGSYNEQFF
>TRBD1|TRBJ1-1|TRBV7-2|.
TGTGCCAGCAGCTTAGGTAGGGGGCGGACTGAAGCTTTCTTT
CASSLGRGRTEAFF
>.|TRBJ2-2|TRBV4-2|.
TGTGCCAGCAGCCAGGCGGGGATGACCGGGGAGCTGTTTTTT
CASSQAGMTGELFF
>TRBD1|TRBJ2-7|TRBV6-5|.
TGTGCCAGCAGGCCACAGGGGATTTACTACGAGCAGTACTTC
CASRPQGIYYEQYF
>.|TRBJ2-7|TRBV18|few
TGTGCCAGCTCAGAGGGGCACGAGCAGTACTTC
CASSEGHEQYF
>TRBD1|TRBJ1-6|TRBV6-5|.
TGTGCCAGCAGTTACACAGGGGGCGCGGAGTCACCCCTCCACTTT
CASSYTGGAESPLHF
>TRBD2|TRBJ2-3|TRBV2|.
TGTGCCAGCAGTCCGGGACTAGCGGGGGGAGACGATACGCAGTATTTT
CASSPGLAGGDDTQYF
>.|TRBJ1-2|TRBV30|.
TGTGCCTGGAGTGTACGGCAGGTATTCTTCTATGGCTACACCTTC
CAWSVRQVFFYGYTF
>.|TRBJ2-6|TRBV6-5|.
TGTGCCAGCAGACAGGGTGGGGCTGGGGCCAACGTCCTGACTTTC
CASRQGGAGANVLTF
>.|TRBJ2-7|TRBV7-9|.
TGTGCCAGCAGCCGAGGATATGGCGAGCAGTACTTC
CASSRGYGEQYF
>.|TRBJ1-5|TRBV27|.
TGTGCCAGCAGTTTCGGGGTTTCGGAGCCCCAGCATTTT
CASSFGVSEPQHF
>TRBD2|TRBJ2-3|TRBV12-5|.
TGTGCTAGCCGGCGGGACTATCTCACAGATACGCAGTATTTT
CASRRDYLTDTQYF
>.|TRBJ1-5|TRBV28|.
TGTGCCGCCAGGGCGGGAATTTATCAGCCCCAGCATTTT
CAARAGIYQPQHF
>.|TRBJ2-5|TRBV7-6|.
TGTGCCAGCAGCTTCAAAGCTAGACACCAAGAGACCCAGTACTTC
CASSFKARHQETQYF
>TRBD1|TRBJ2-7|TRBV4-1|.
TGCGCCAGCAGCCCGACAGGGAGCTCCTACGAGCAGTACTTC
CASSPTGSSYEQYF
>.|TRBJ2-3|TRBV6-5|.
TGTGCCAGCAGTACCTCACTAGGACGGGAAGATACGCAGTATTTT
CASSTSLGREDTQYF
>.|TRBJ1-5|TRBV18|few
TGTGCCAGCGCGTATAGCAATCAGCCCCAGCATTTT
CASAYSNQPQHF
>.|TRBJ2-2|TRBV30|few
TGTGCTTCGGAGGGGTGGCAGACGAACACCGGGGAGCTGTTTTTT
CASEGWQTNTGELFF
>.|TRBJ2-3|TRBV11-2|.
TGTGCCAGCAGCCTCAGCACAGATACGCAGTATTTT
CASSLSTDTQYF
>.|TRBJ1-5|TRBV9|.
TGTGCCAGCAGCGGACAGGGCAATCAGCCCCAGCATTTT
CASSGQGNQPQHF
>.|TRBJ1-3|TRBV19|few
TGTGCCACTTCCATCGGGAGGTCTGGAAACACCATATATTTT
CATSIGRSGNTIYF
>.|TRBJ1-3|TRBV2|.
TGTGCCAGCAGTCAGACAGTCGGTGCTGGAAACACCATATATTTT
CASSQTVGAGNTIYF
>TRBD1|TRBJ1-1|TRBV28|.
TGTGCCAGCAGTCTTAGGACAGGGGTGAGCACTGAAGCTTTCTTT
CASSLRTGVSTEAFF
>.|TRBJ1-2|TRBV27|.
TGTGCCAGCAGTCCACTACTCCGGGGCAGGGATAACTATGGCTACACCTTC
CASSPLLRGRDNYGYTF
>TRBD2|TRBJ2-1|TRBV5-5|.
TGTGCCAGCAGCTCTACGGGAGCGGGGGGGCGTAATGAGCAGTTCTTC
CASSSTGAGGRNEQFF
>TRBD1|TRBJ2-5|TRBV9|.
TGTGCCAGCAGCGTAAGTGGGCAGGGGGTGGGTCGGCAAGAGACCCAGTACTTC
CASSVSGQGVGRQETQYF
>.|TRBJ1-2|TRBV12-3/TRBV12-4|.
TGTGCCAGCAGTAACCCCCCCGGGGCAGCCATCTTC
CASSNPPGAAIF
>TRBD1|TRBJ2-1|TRBV11-3|.
TGTGCCAGCAGCTTAGATGGACAGGGTGGCTACAATGAGCAGTTCTTC
CASSLDGQGGYNEQFF
>.|TRBJ2-2|TRBV25-1|once
TGTGCCAGCACCTTAAACACCGGGGAGCTGTTTTTT
CASTLNTGELFF
>.|TRBJ1-2|TRBV5-4|.
TGTGCCAGCACCTCAGGTCCCGTCCCGGGCTATGGCTACACCTTC
CASTSGPVPGYGYTF
>TRBD1|TRBJ1-2|TRBV9|many
TGTGCCAGCAGCGTCGGACAGGTGCTCAACTATGGCTACACCTTC
CASSVGQVLNYGYTF